These 5 T cell receptor beta chains share one sample of origin, sequenced in a study of CD8+ T cells in alopecia areata. RNA extraction and reverse transcription yielded cDNA as sequencing template. The assay was immunoSEQ multiplex PCR, and TCRdb's table has in-frame clones only and misses some. Listed for the sample are approximately 280,000 clones, none seen a single time. Cells that came from pooled cutaneous lymph nodes were sorted using CD4, CD8alpha, NKG2D, NKG2ACE and other markers. Sequences were obtained from CD4+ T cells sorted from a lymph node. These receptors were collected from a C3H/HeJ mouse with alopecia areata. For this mouse line, the MHC haplotype is H2-k.

This clone was counted between two and nine times. Here the gene names and germline are mouse. The read is 4 residues too short to cover the CDR3 end, so that end is filled in from the germline J gene. The J gene is TRBJ2-1, the V gene TRBV5; maybe TRBD1 (5 bases). V was trimmed by 4 bases and J by 3 bases, leaving 7 bases between them. The CDR3 is 13 residues long. Germline lookup yields CDR1 LGHNA and CDR2 YNLKQL (reference sequence). Partial CDR3 DNA: TGTGCCAGCAGCCGACAGATCTATGCT. It yields the protein CASSRQIYA. From start to end, the CDR3 is CASSRQIYAEQFF.

In this sample, this clone turned up a few times. Mouse names are used for the genes. The observed sequence ends 4 residues before the CDR3 terminus, with the missing tail filled in from the germline J gene. The genes are TRBV17 and TRBJ2-1, with no clear D. The CDR3 length is 12 residues. The V end was cut by 3 bases, the J end by 4 bases, with 4 bases between. Germline CDR1 is MNHDT and CDR2 is YYDKIL. CDR3 bases read: TGTGCTAGCAGTAGCAGATATGCT. Residues: CASSSRYA. The complete CDR3 protein is CASSSRYAEQFF.

Of note for this clone: Gene names and germline match the mouse. The read ends 4 residues shy of where the CDR3 ends; the end is completed using the germline J gene. The chain couples TRBV1 to TRBJ2-7, with no clear D. Germline CDR1 NSQYPW, CDR2 LRSPGD (reference sequence). V shed 3 bases and J shed 3 bases, with 6 bases lying between them. This CDR3 has 12 residues. CDR3 DNA (partial): TGCACCTGCAGTGCGGTGGTCTAT. Amino acids: CTCSAVVY. The whole CDR3 protein reads CTCSAVVYEQYF.

This clone appeared a few times. Mouse names are used for the genes. The read halts 4 residues ahead of the CDR3 end, with the missing end drawn from the germline J gene. The chain carries TRBV5 and TRBJ2-3, with TRBD2 matching over 10 bases. Losses at the gene ends were 6 bases for V and 1 base for J; bases not matched to a gene: 7. The CDR3 totals 16 residues. The germline V gene encodes CDR1 LGHNA and CDR2 YNLKQL (reference sequence). The sequenced part of the CDR3 DNA is TGTGCCAGCAGTCGGGACTGGGGAAAGGGTGCAGAA. This sequence encodes CASSRDWGKGAE. The whole CDR3 reads CASSRDWGKGAETLYF.

Comment on this clone: Any gene name here is a mouse gene name. The read terminates 4 residues before the CDR3 end, so the remaining end is supplied by the germline J gene. The rearrangement joins TRBV1 to TRBJ2-2, with 8 positions matching TRBD1. The CDR3 runs 15 residues. Germline CDR1 NSQYPW, CDR2 LRSPGD (reference sequence). Trimming removed 4 bases from V and 4 bases from J; junction bases left unmatched: 5. CDR3 loop: CTCSGRDRSTGQLYF. The DNA read from the CDR3 is TGCACCTGCAGTGGCCGGGACAGGTCCACCGGG.